This TCR beta chain originates from a study of T-cell memory formation after mild COVID-19 (dated by TCRdb to about 2021). As for the study more broadly: TCR sequence clusters from the two donors were largely donor specific. In a couple of donors, T-cell clones that expanded and contracted after mild COVID-19 were tracked by sequencing TCRalpha and TCRbeta repertoires over time. The cohort was made up of two young adult volunteers, one female and one male, who were previously healthy.

Ficoll-Paque density gradient centrifugation was used to isolate PBMCs. The study at large found these results: The detection of some responding clones in pre-infection memory suggests that pre-existing cross-reactive memory T cells joined the SARS-CoV-2 response. The study covered only a couple of mild cases, and larger cohorts including severe cases with pre-infection samples were considered necessary. Balanced CD4/CD8 phenotypes were observed for clones contracting from day 15 to 85, whereas a bias towards CD4+ was observed for a second wave of clones expanding from day 15 to 37. Whether the second-wave clones peaking on day 37 were SARS-CoV-2 specific was not confirmed. Contracting CD4+ clones appeared mostly in the CM and EM memory subsets, whereas CD8+ clones were enriched in EMRA.

TCRdb names Illumina NovaSeq 6000 as the instrument used. TCRalpha and TCRbeta cDNA libraries were built by 5'RACE with constant-segment primers, adding sample barcodes and unique molecular identifiers. RNA was extracted from every sample with Trizol reagent. Libraries were amplified in two PCR steps, with a second sample barcode and Illumina TruSeq adapters added in the second step. Sequencing of libraries was performed on an Illumina NovaSeq with 2 x 150 bp paired-end reads. The paper's processing steps were these. Reads were demultiplexed and collapsed into UMI-guided consensus sequences with migec v1.2.7. Using mixcr v2.1.11, UMI consensuses were aligned to TRA and TRB V and J templates and then assembled into clonotypes. A clonotype was counted as expanded or contracted only if both edgeR and NoisET called the change significant, with noise models trained on biological replicates. For edgeR calls, the thresholds were a false discovery rate-adjusted p below 0.01 and a log2 fold-change of 1. As an exploratory analysis of dynamics, max-normalized trajectories of the 1000 most abundant clonotypes were examined by PCA with hierarchical clustering. Separately sequenced CD4+ and CD8+ repertoires were used to assign the CD4 or CD8 phenotype of responding clones. TCRdb reprocessing: public reads trimmed at Q25 with fastp, clones called with MiXCR, in-frame beta chains kept. Each entry merges the rows of one CDR3 protein and shows their most common DNA and genes. In this record, the V and J calls reflect TCRdb's handling and not the investigators' own analysis. This sample comprises about 400,000 distinct CDR3 sequences, 20% to 25% of them detected only once. Roughly 13% of the sample belongs to the ten largest clones.

Germline trimming amounts to 6 bases on V and 4 bases on J, with 3 as the count of junction bases outside the gene matches. CDR1 and CDR2 are drawn from the germline V gene: SGHAT, FQNNGV. From cysteine to phenylalanine, the CDR3 is 15 amino acids long. Only the CDR3 DNA stays, 45 bases, in frame from base 1. As concerns this clonotype: What antigen it recognizes has not been identified. Base qualities are missing; no much larger clone stands one base away.

The chain links TRBV11-2 with TRBJ2-2; 12 junctional bases match TRBD2. The sequencing sample was made of PBMCs or a T cell subset sorted from them (not recorded which). This TCR was recovered from an adult woman who had mild COVID-19 (a few samples of this study predate the infection). The sample titles of this study are shuffled in the database, so cell type and time point are left out; the donor was told from shared clones. The nucleotide sequence reads as follows: TGTGCCAGCAGATCGGGACTAGCGGGCACCGGGGAGCTGTTTTTT. Protein translation: CASRSGLAGTGELFF.